This TCR beta chain comes out of a study of cytomegalovirus exposure and HLA in healthy donors. Method: immunoSEQ multiplex PCR; TCRdb's copy keeps in-frame clones and lacks some. This sample has over 150,000 clones, with roughly 89% found just once. From the approximately 110-subject validation cohort, which was separate from the roughly 700-subject first cohort, the donors were drawn. The V gene end was trimmed by 6 bases and the J gene end by 0 bases; junction bases not matched to a gene: 1. Germline V CDR1 and CDR2: MNHNS, SASEGT. This CDR3 has 15 amino acids. J is TRBJ2-3 and V is TRBV6-1; 12 positions agree with TRBD2. Source material: PBMCs. The TCR comes from a man between 18 and 29 years old in good health and CMV-seropositive. CDR3 in DNA: TGTGCCAGCAGGCTAGCGGGAGGGAGCACAGATACGCAGTATTTT. This sequence encodes CASRLAGGSTDTQYF.